Shown below are 19 T cell receptor beta chains from a single sample sequenced in a study of blood T cell repertoires in COVID-19. Sequencing was performed with immunoSEQ multiplex PCR; in TCRdb, only in-frame clones are kept and a portion is missing. The sample holds 55,000 to 85,000 clones; around 79% are singletons and the top ten take 26%. The sequencing sample was made of peripheral blood. These receptors came from a man in his fifties or sixties with active or convalescent COVID-19.

The rearrangement links TRBV4-2 to TRBJ2-3; 11 positions agree with TRBD2. This CDR3 is built from 23 residues. Germline lookup yields CDR1 LGHNA and CDR2 YNFKEQ. The V and J ends lost 2 bases and 0 bases, in that order; junction bases with no gene match: 22. The CDR3 protein is CASSQSLGANLAGGQKSTDTQYF. In DNA, the CDR3 is TGTGCCAGCAGCCAATCCCTTGGGGCTAATCTAGCGGGGGGACAAAAAAGCACAGATACGCAGTATTTT.

The chain couples TRBV28 to TRBJ2-5, with 7 bases fitting TRBD1. This CDR3 contains 13 residues. V was pared by 7 bases and J by 4 bases, with 6 bases of the junction left unmatched. Germline CDR1 and CDR2: MDHEN and SYDVKM. CDR3 sequence (DNA): TGTGCCAGCACCGAGACAGGGAGAGAGACCCAGTACTTC. Translated, it gives CASTETGRETQYF.

The genes are TRBV28 and TRBJ2-2; D is perhaps TRBD2 (6 bases). Germline V CDR1 and CDR2: MDHEN, SYDVKM. V gave up 5 bases and J gave up 10 bases, with 23 bases separating them. The CDR3 runs to 16 residues. CDR3 sequence (DNA): TGTGCCAGCAGTGGAAATCGACTAGGGGTTACGGAGGAGCTGTTTTTT. Its protein product is CASSGNRLGVTEELFF.

V gene TRBV5-1 combines with J gene TRBJ1-4, with D possibly TRBD1 on 5 matching bases. Trimming took off 4 bases at V and 8 bases at J, with 18 bases between the two ends. CDR3 length equals 15 residues. Germline V gene lookup returns CDR1 SGHRS and CDR2 YFSETQ. CDR3 bases: TGCGCCAGCAGCGGACAAGACCCATCAATCGAAAAACTGTTTTTT. This codes for CASSGQDPSIEKLFF. Variable domain in full (rest from reference TRBV5-1 and TRBJ1-4): KAGVTQTPRYLIKTRGQQVTLSCSPISGHRSVSWYQQTPGQGLQFLFEYFSETQRNKGNFPGRFSGRQFSNSRSEMNVSTLELGDSALYLCASSGQDPSIEKLFFGSGTQLSVL.

The chain joins TRBV28 to TRBJ1-6; D is unresolved. This CDR3 comprises 15 residues. The germline V gene has CDR1 MDHEN and CDR2 SYDVKM. The V end was cut by 4 bases, the J end by 0 bases, with 7 bases between. Written as DNA, the CDR3 is TGTGCCAGCAGTTCCGTTAGCTCCTATAATTCACCCCTCCACTTT. It specifies CASSSVSSYNSPLHF.

The chain carries TRBV5-1 and TRBJ2-7; D possibly corresponds to TRBD2 (5 bases). The CDR3 length is 13 residues. The V gene lost 1 base and the J gene lost 5 bases, with 10 bases spanning the gap. CDR1 SGHRS and CDR2 YFSETQ come from the germline V gene. The CDR3 DNA is TGCGCCAGCAGCTTGTACGGGATAAACGAGCAGTACTTC. Encoded protein: CASSLYGINEQYF.

With respect to this clone: At the DNA level, this CDR3 is encoded by other sequences in the same sample as well. V and J are TRBV5-6 and TRBJ1-5, with D perhaps TRBD1 (6 bases). The V end lost 0 bases, the J end lost 1 base, and 11 bases lay between the germline ends. The CDR3 contains 16 residues. CDR1 and CDR2 (germline): SGHDT, YYEEEE. CDR3 amino acids: CASSLGAGASNQPQHF. Written as DNA, the CDR3 is TGTGCCAGCAGCTTGGGGGCAGGGGCAAGCAATCAGCCCCAGCATTTT.

The gene calls are TRBV20-1 and TRBJ2-7, with a weak D call TRBD1 (6 bases). The CDR3 covers 12 residues. Germline assignment: CDR1 DFQATT and CDR2 SNEGSKA (reference sequence). V lost 3 bases and J lost 3, with 9 bases in between. CDR3 protein: CSASFRGYEQYF. CDR3 bases: TGCAGTGCTAGTTTCAGGGGCTACGAGCAGTACTTC.

The chain is built from TRBV18 and TRBJ2-5, with 8 bases matching TRBD2. This CDR3 is 15 amino acids long. V lost 1 base to trimming and J lost 1 base; unmatched junction nucleotides: 2. Germline values: CDR1 KGHSH, CDR2 LQKENI. The CDR3 reads CASSPLLAVQETQYF. The CDR3 DNA is TGTGCCAGCTCACCACTACTAGCGGTCCAAGAGACCCAGTACTTC. The full variable domain, rest sourced from reference TRBV18 and TRBJ2-5, is NAGVMQNPRHLVRRRGQEARLRCSPMKGHSHVYWYRQLPEEGLKFMVYLQKENIIDESGMPKERFSAEFPKEGPSILRIQQVVRGDSAAYFCASSPLLAVQETQYFGPGTRLLVL.

As concerns this clone: The final CDR3 position lacks the conserved phenylalanine or tryptophan, pointing to a likely read error. It is unclear where the CDR3 begins or ends on the DNA, so no DNA is shown, and the CDR3 is as TCRdb lists it. The J gene is TRBJ2-7, the V gene TRBV3-1 (or the pseudogene TRBV3-2); the table gives TRBD1 as D, unverified against the DNA. The CDR3 is made up of 14 amino acids, end residues included. Germline CDR1 LGHDT, CDR2 YNNKEL (reference sequence). CDR3 amino acids: CASSQRQGGGPPSI.

CDR3 sequence: CASSSEASGNTIYF. DNA of the CDR3: TGCGCCAGCTCAAGCGAGGCCTCTGGAAACACCATATATTTT. The chain recombines TRBV5-1 with TRBJ1-3; D gene unclear. CDR3 length equals 14 residues. The germline CDR1 and CDR2 sequences are SGHRS and YFSETQ. Trimming stripped 7 bases from V and 0 bases from J, with 11 bases between.

This clone was observed a handful of times. The rearrangement uses TRBV4-2 and TRBJ1-1; 12 nucleotides align to TRBD1. CDR1 and CDR2 from the germline V gene are LGHNA and YNFKEQ. CDR3 size: 15 residues. V trimming: 3 bases; J trimming: 3 bases; junction bases outside the gene matches: 2. The CDR3 reads CASSQGQGAYTEAFF. The CDR3, as DNA: TGTGCCAGCAGCCAGGGACAGGGGGCGTACACTGAAGCTTTCTTT.

The chain links TRBV4-2 to TRBJ2-5, with 12 nucleotides matching TRBD2. The CDR3 loop spans 15 amino acids. In germline, CDR1 is LGHNA, CDR2 YNFKEQ. The V and J ends lost 2 bases and 2 bases, in that order; junction bases with no gene match: 0. CDR3 residues: CASSQLAGGQETQYF. CDR3 nucleotide sequence: TGTGCCAGCAGCCAACTAGCGGGGGGGCAAGAGACCCAGTACTTC.

The chain combines TRBV5-1 with TRBJ2-7; D is unclear. This CDR3 is built from 14 residues. V was pared by 0 bases and J by 0 bases, with 7 bases between. CDR1 is SGHRS and CDR2 is YFSETQ in the germline V gene. CDR3 protein: CASSLELFSYEQYF. The CDR3 DNA follows: TGCGCCAGCAGCTTGGAGCTATTCTCCTACGAGCAGTACTTC.

CDR3 DNA sequence: TGTGCCAGCAGGTATACCGGGACAGGGGTAAGGAATGAGCAGTTCTTC. It translates to CASRYTGTGVRNEQFF. The chain has TRBV11-3 and TRBJ2-1; 10 bases agree with TRBD1. This CDR3 is 16 amino acids long. V trimming: 6 bases; J trimming: 7 bases; junction bases outside the gene matches: 12. Germline V gives CDR1 SGHNT, CDR2 YENEEA.

V usage is TRBV5-6 and J usage is TRBJ1-2; D is undetermined. V lost 0 bases and J 4 bases, leaving 10 bases between the germline ends. CDR3 length: 14 residues. Germline CDR1 is SGHDT and CDR2 is YYEEEE. This CDR3 is CASSLGLGSYGYTF. DNA for the CDR3: TGTGCCAGCAGCTTGGGGTTGGGCAGCTATGGCTACACCTTC.

The CDR3 region has the DNA TGTGCCACCAGCAAGATACTAGCGGGGAAGGACAATGAGCAGTTCTTC. It translates to CATSKILAGKDNEQFF. The chain has TRBV15 and TRBJ2-1; TRBD2 matches at 10 bases. Germline V CDR1 and CDR2: LNHNV, YYDKDF (reference sequence). This CDR3 has 16 residues. V was pared by 4 bases and J by 5 bases, with 8 bases of the junction left unmatched. The complete variable domain, with remaining parts taken from reference TRBV15 and TRBJ2-1, reads DAMVIQNPRYQVTQFGKPVTLSCSQTLNHNVMYWYQQKSSQAPKLLFHYYDKDFNNEADTPDNFQSRRPNTSFCFLDIRSPGLGDTAMYLCATSKILAGKDNEQFFGPGTRLTVL.

The genes are TRBV18 and TRBJ1-2; D call uncertain. Looked up from germline, CDR1 is KGHSH and CDR2 is LQKENI. This CDR3 has 11 amino acids. The V end lost 2 bases, the J end lost 8 bases, and 6 bases lay between the germline ends. CDR3 in DNA: TGTGCCAGCTCACCAGAGGAAGGCTACACCTTC. The encoded protein is CASSPEEGYTF.

This chain uses TRBV21-1 with TRBJ1-5; the table calls TRBD1, which could not be checked here. TRBV21-1 is reported as a pseudogene. The CDR3 sequence is 15 residues long. CDR3: CASTTTGEGNQPQHF. The CDR3 DNA reads as TGTGCCAGCACAACTACAGGGGAAGGCAATCAGCCCCAGCATTTT.